This T cell receptor (beta chain) was captured by sequencing in a study of Ad26.COV2.S vaccination and SARS-CoV-2 variants. Turning to the study itself: Ad26.COV2.S shots went into the muscle once or twice, 56 days apart.

V lost 3 bases and J 3 bases, leaving 7 bases between the germline ends. This CDR3 spans 13 amino acids. CDR1 is SGHDT, CDR2 YYEEEE, per germline. As for treatment: some 19 received Ad26.COV2.S at low or high dose, single or two shots; 5 received placebo; per-sample allocation not given. The study sampled participants on day 63 after the first vaccine or placebo injection. A Boston adult aged 18-55 years was the donor. TCRdb's copy holds only in-frame clones and misses some; the assay was immunoSEQ multiplex PCR. The repertoire holds over 450,000 clones, with roughly 87% as singletons. This chain links TRBV5-6 with TRBJ2-1; D ambiguous. This TCR was sampled from a person aged 18 to 65 who received the Ad26.COV2.S COVID-19 vaccine or a placebo. Here the sequenced sample was peripheral blood, taken in a trial of Ad26.COV2.S vaccine versus placebo. The CDR3 protein is CASSSSLYNEQFF. The DNA of the CDR3 is TGTGCCAGCAGCTCTTCACTCTACAATGAGCAGTTCTTC.